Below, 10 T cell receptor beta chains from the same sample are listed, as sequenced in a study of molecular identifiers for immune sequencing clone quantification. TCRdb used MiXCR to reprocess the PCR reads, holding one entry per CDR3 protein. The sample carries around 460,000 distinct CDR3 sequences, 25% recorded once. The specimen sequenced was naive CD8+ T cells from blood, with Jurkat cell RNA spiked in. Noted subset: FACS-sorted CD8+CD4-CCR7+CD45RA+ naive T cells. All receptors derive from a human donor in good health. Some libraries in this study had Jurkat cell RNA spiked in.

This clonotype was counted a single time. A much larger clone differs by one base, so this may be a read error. CDR3 DNA sequence: TGCAGCGTTGAATATCGACTAGGCGGGAGCTACGAGCAGTACTTC. Its protein is CSVEYRLGGSYEQYF. The V gene is TRBV29-1, the J gene TRBJ2-7; 7 bases line up with TRBD2. Trimming cost V 2 bases and J 3 bases; bases outside gene matches: 10. The germline CDR1 and CDR2 sequences are SQVTM and ANQGSEA. The CDR3 runs to 15 residues.

The CDR3 DNA sequence: TGTGCCAGCAAACATGACAGCTCCTACGAGCAGTACTTC. It codes for CASKHDSSYEQYF. This chain joins TRBV18 and TRBJ2-7; maybe TRBD1 (5 bases). Germline loops: CDR1 KGHSH, CDR2 LQKENI. CDR3 length: 13 residues. Trimming removed 8 bases at V and 0 bases at J, with 11 bases between.

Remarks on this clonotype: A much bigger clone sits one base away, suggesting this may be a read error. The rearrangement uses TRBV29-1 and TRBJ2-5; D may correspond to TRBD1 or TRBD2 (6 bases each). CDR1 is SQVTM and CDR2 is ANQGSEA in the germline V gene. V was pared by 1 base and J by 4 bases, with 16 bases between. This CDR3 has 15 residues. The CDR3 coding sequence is TGCAGCGTTGAAGGGGGGGCAGGCTCAGTAGAGACCCAGTACTTC. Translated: CSVEGGAGSVETQYF.

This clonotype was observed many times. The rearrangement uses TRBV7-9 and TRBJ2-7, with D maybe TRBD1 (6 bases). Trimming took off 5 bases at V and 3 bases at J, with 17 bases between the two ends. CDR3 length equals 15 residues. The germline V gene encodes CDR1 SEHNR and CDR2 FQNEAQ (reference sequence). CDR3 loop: CASSPGVLANYEQYF. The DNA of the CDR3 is TGTGCCAGCAGCCCAGGGGTATTAGCGAACTACGAGCAGTACTTC. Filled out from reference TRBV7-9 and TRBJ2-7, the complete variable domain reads DTGVSQNPRHKITKRGQNVTFRCDPISEHNRLYWYRQTLGQGPEFLTYFQNEAQLEKSRLLSDRFSAERPKGSFSTLEIQRTEQGDSAMYLCASSPGVLANYEQYFGPGTRLTVT.

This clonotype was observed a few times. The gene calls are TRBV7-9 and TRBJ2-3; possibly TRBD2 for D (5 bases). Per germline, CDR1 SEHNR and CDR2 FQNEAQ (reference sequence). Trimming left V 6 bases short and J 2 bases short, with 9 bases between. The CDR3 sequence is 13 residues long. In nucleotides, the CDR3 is TGTGCCAGCAGGGACGGACTCACAGATACGCAGTATTTT. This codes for CASRDGLTDTQYF.

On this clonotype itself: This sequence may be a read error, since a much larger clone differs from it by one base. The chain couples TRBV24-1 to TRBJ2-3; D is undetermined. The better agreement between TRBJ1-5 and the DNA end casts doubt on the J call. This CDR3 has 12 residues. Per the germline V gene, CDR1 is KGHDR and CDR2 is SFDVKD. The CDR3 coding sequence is TGTGCCACCAGTGATTTCGCGGATACGCAGCATTTT. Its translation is CATSDFADTQHF.

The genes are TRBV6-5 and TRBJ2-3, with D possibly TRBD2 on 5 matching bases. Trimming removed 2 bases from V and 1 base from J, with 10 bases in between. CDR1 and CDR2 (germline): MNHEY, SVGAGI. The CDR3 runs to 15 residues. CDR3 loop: CASSYGVRGTDTQYF. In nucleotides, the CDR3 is TGTGCCAGCAGTTACGGCGTGCGGGGCACAGATACGCAGTATTTT.

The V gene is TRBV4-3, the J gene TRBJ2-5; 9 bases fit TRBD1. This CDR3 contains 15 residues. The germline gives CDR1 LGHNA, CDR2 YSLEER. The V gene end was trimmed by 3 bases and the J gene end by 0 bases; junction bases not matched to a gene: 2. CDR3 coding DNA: TGCGCCAGCAGCCATGGGACAGGGTACCAAGAGACCCAGTACTTC. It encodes CASSHGTGYQETQYF.

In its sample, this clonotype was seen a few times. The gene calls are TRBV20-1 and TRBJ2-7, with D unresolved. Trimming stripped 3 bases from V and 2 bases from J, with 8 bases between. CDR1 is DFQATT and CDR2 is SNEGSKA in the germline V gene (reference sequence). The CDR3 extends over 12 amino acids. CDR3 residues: CSARSFTYEQYF. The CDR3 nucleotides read TGCAGTGCTAGGAGCTTTACCTACGAGCAGTACTTC.

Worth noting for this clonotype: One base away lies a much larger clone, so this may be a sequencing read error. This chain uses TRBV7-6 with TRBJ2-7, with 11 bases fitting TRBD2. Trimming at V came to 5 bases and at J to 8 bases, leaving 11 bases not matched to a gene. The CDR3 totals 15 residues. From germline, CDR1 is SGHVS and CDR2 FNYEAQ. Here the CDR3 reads CASSISGGAYDKQYF. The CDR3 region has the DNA TGTGCCAGCAGCATTAGCGGGGGGGCTTACGACAAGCAGTACTTC. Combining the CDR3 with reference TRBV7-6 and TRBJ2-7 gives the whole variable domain GAGVSQSPRYKVTKRGQDVALRCDPISGHVSLYWYRQALGQGPEFLTYFNYEAQQDKSGLPNDRFSAERPEGSISTLTIQRTEQRDSAMYRCASSISGGAYDKQYFGPGTRLTVT.